The 5 T cell receptor beta chains below were found in one sample sequenced in a study of beta chain features in type 1 diabetes. Study conclusions and caveats: Shorter TCRB CDR3s, moderately but significantly so, marked every one of the four CD4+ subsets in Type 1 diabetes patients.

Reverse transcription of all isolated RNA meant that expressed TCRB transcripts were sequenced. The assay was immunoSEQ multiplex PCR, and TCRdb's table has in-frame clones only and misses some. The sample includes a few hundred thousand clones, less than 15% of them seen just once. No antigen has been identified for these receptors. The sample taken for sequencing was naive CD4+ T cells from blood. All receptors come from a woman aged 18 to 35 with type 1 diabetes.

This clone was detected a few times. The chain carries TRBV25-1 and TRBJ2-5; 7 bases match TRBD2. CDR1 is MGHDK and CDR2 is SYGVNS in the germline V gene. The length of the CDR3 is 14 residues. J was trimmed by 5 bases and V by 3 bases; bases with no gene match: 6. CDR3 nucleotides: TGTGCCAGCAGTGAGGGAGGGAGTGGCGAGACCCAGTACTTC. Encoded protein: CASSEGGSGETQYF.

The V gene is TRBV28, the J gene TRBJ1-1; unclear D gene. The CDR3 loop spans 14 amino acids. Trimming took 5 bases from V and 1 from J, leaving 11 bases between them. In germline, CDR1 is MDHEN, CDR2 SYDVKM. CDR3: CASSTGRTNTEAFF. The CDR3, as DNA: TGTGCCAGCAGTACGGGAAGGACGAACACTGAAGCTTTCTTT.

The chain has TRBV7-3 and TRBJ1-1; tentative D call: TRBD1 (6 bases). V lost 5 bases and J 0 bases, leaving 19 bases between the germline ends. Germline assignment: CDR1 SGHTA and CDR2 FQGTGA. The CDR3 covers 17 residues. CDR3 DNA sequence: TGTGCCAGCAGCCCCCGCCCGGGGGGGCCCCTGAACACTGAAGCTTTCTTT. This encodes CASSPRPGGPLNTEAFF.

For the CDR3, the DNA is TGTGCCAGCTCGTCCGGGACAGGGAGTGCCTACGAGCAGTACGTC. Its protein product is CASSSGTGSAYEQYV. The chain employs TRBV18 and TRBJ2-7; 9 positions match TRBD1. The CDR3 is 15 residues long. V was pared by 6 bases and J by 2 bases, with 8 bases of the junction left unmatched. The V gene's germline CDR1 is KGHSH and CDR2 LQKENI.

This clone was picked up a small number of times. The chain links TRBV5-1 to TRBJ2-1; 11 positions agree with TRBD2. With V trimmed by 2 bases and J by 6 bases, 4 bases remained unmatched. There are 15 residues in the CDR3. Germline values: CDR1 SGHRS, CDR2 YFSETQ. CDR3: CASSFLAGGGNEQFF. DNA for the CDR3: TGCGCCAGCAGCTTCCTAGCGGGAGGAGGCAATGAGCAGTTCTTC.